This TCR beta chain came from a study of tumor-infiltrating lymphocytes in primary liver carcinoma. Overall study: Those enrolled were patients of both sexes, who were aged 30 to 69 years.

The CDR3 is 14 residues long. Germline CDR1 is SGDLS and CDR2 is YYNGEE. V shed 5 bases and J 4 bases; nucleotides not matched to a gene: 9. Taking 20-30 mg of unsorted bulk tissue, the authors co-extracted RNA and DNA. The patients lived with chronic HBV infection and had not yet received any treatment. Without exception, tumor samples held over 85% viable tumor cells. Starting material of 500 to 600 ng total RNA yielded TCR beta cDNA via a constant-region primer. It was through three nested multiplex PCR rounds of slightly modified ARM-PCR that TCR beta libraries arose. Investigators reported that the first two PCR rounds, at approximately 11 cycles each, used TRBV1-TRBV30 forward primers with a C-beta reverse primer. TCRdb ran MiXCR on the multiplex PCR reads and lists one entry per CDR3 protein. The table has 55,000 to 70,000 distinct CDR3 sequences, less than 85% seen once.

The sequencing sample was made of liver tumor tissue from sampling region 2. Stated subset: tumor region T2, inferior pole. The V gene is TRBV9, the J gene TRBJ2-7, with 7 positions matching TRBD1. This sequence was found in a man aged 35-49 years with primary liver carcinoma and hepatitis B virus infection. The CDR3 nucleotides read TGTGCCAGCAGTATGGGGACAGTGATATACGAGCAGTACTTC. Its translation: CASSMGTVIYEQYF. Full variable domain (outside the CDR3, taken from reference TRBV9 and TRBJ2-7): DSGVTQTPKHLITATGQRVTLRCSPRSGDLSVYWYQQSLDQGLQFLIQYYNGEERAKGNILERFSAQQFPDLHSELNLSSLELGDSALYFCASSMGTVIYEQYFGPGTRLTVT.